This T cell receptor (beta chain) was retrieved from a study of blood T cell repertoires in COVID-19. For the study at large: There were acute and convalescent COVID-19 samples, and they came from the United States, Italy and Spain.

The length of the CDR3 is 15 residues. Deletions cut 4 bases from V and 0 bases from J, with 12 bases between. Germline CDR1 LGHDT, CDR2 YNNKEL (reference sequence). Original methodology: Estimation of nucleated cell counts was performed using reference gene primer amplification. Generated by immunoSEQ multiplex PCR, the TCRdb table keeps only in-frame clones and is missing some. The D gene and trimming were derived from the DNA, and the V and J assignments and clone size from that table. The sample holds nearly 55,000 clones, more than 70% seen once. This receptor was obtained from a man aged 65 to 85 with active COVID-19. The source material was peripheral blood. The chain links TRBV3-1 (or the pseudogene TRBV3-2) to TRBJ1-2; possible D gene TRBD1, 6 bases. CDR3: CASSPVRTANYGYTF. The CDR3 bases are TGTGCCAGCAGCCCCGTGAGGACAGCTAACTATGGCTACACCTTC.